This T cell receptor (beta chain) was profiled in a study of blood T cell repertoires in COVID-19 (TCRdb year 2020). Context from the whole study: Samples covering the acute and convalescent phases of COVID-19 were provided by collaborators in the United States, Italy and Spain. The material from the prospective study consisted of cDNA or gDNA derived from T cells, B-cell-depleted T cells, or PBMCs. Deeply sampled blood TCRbeta repertoires from subjects exposed to, actively infected with, or recovered from COVID-19 were included in the dataset. The repertoires were released in a freely available public database intended as a resource for research on the immune response to SARS-CoV-2. Samples were obtained from the ongoing ImmuneRACE study (first 160 participants) and from 1,254 subjects provided by 6 global collaborators. Nearly every sample came with metadata listing a de-identified subject ID, COVID-19 status, age in years and sex. Where HLA class I and class II types were available, the types were taken from metadata supplied by the sample provider, not from assay-based typing. Overall results and qualifications from the work: How much clinical and demographic metadata was included differed by source and by participant, and the metadata was provided uncurated.

Whole blood was collected in K2EDTA tubes by collaborating institutions according to the institutions' own protocols. Collaborator samples were shipped for TCRbeta analysis as frozen whole blood, isolated PBMCs, or DNA extracted from either sample type. Concerning this clone itself: Its antigen has not been determined. Per-nucleotide qualities are absent, and no much larger clonotype sits a single base away.

TCRbeta CDR3 regions were amplified from genomic DNA by means of the immunoSEQ Assay, a bias-controlled multiplex PCR. On the study's bioinformatics: The number of nucleated cells in each sample was estimated by amplification of reference gene primers within the assay. Sequence reads were collapsed and filtered to measure the absolute abundance of every unique TCRbeta CDR3 rearrangement. For each sample, productive Simpson clonality was calculated as the square root of Simpson's diversity index across productive rearrangements. As stored in TCRdb, this immuneACCESS dataset retains in-frame rearrangements with V and J assigned. A fraction of the clones does not appear; measured against another copy, unresolved V genes explain less than half of the discrepancy, and the remainder lacks a known reason. V, J and clone size derive from that table, while D and trimming were established from the DNA sequence. Present in this sample are some 110,000 clones, about 89% of which were seen just once. About 4.5% of the sample is held by the ten biggest clonotypes.

V drops 0 bases and J drops 1 base, leaving 13 bases in between. The CDR3 sequence holds 16 residues, the cysteine and phenylalanine included. The read is trimmed to its CDR3 DNA, 48 bases read in frame from base 1. CDR1 LNHNV and CDR2 YYDKDF were looked up in the germline V gene (reference sequence). The V and J segments used are TRBV15 and TRBJ2-7; the D gene is perhaps TRBD2, from 5 matching bases. What was sequenced was peripheral blood. The origin of this receptor is a man aged 40-49 years with acute or convalescent COVID-19. The CDR3 protein is CATSRDRTYNSYEQYF. In nucleotides, the sequence is TGTGCCACCAGCAGAGACCGGACTTACAATTCCTACGAGCAGTACTTC.